This T cell receptor beta chain was identified in a study of T cell responses to AZD1222 COVID-19 vaccine. Study outcomes and limitations: Baseline seropositivity occurred in only a handful of AZD1222 recipients. Breadth and depth of Spike-specific TCRs rose after two AZD1222 doses. Spike was spanned by vaccine-associated CD4 TCRs, which were dominant at 160-218 and 743-854.

Clones were sequenced by immunoSEQ multiplex PCR, and TCRdb holds only the in-frame ones, with some missing. The data contain about 140,000 clones, 92% of them singletons. Notes on this clone: Its specificity is not known.

The sequence derives from an adult who received the AZD1222 COVID-19 vaccine. Sequenced here: peripheral blood, sampled 28 days after the second AZD1222 dose.

Here the CDR3 reads CASSFLRGTAGGEQFF. The CDR3 bases are TGTGCCAGCTCCTTTCTCCGAGGGACAGCCGGCGGTGAGCAGTTCTTC. The rearrangement uses TRBV11-3 and TRBJ2-1, with 7 positions matching TRBD1. CDR3 length: 16 residues. CDR1 is SGHNT and CDR2 is YENEEA in the germline V gene. Trimming cost V 8 bases and J 9 bases; bases outside gene matches: 19.